The sequence of this T cell receptor beta chain was determined in a study of PD-L1 blockade in urothelial cancer. CDR1 is SQVTM, CDR2 ANQGSEA, per germline. This CDR3 spans 14 amino acids. Trimming pared 4 bases from V and 1 base from J, leaving 13 bases between. The time point is: pretreatment peripheral blood. The method was immunoSEQ multiplex PCR; TCRdb's version includes in-frame clones alone and lacks a portion of them. The sample lists some 89,000 clones, over 75% seen once, with around 15% in the top ten. The sample consisted of PBMCs, taken around atezolizumab (anti-PD-L1) treatment. This receptor was obtained from a man aged 55 to 70 with urothelial cancer. The rearrangement uses TRBV29-1 and TRBJ1-1; D is perhaps TRBD1 (5 bases). The CDR3 region has the DNA TGCAGCGTTGGCGCCGGACACTCGAACACTGAAGCTTTCTTT. Protein: CSVGAGHSNTEAFF.